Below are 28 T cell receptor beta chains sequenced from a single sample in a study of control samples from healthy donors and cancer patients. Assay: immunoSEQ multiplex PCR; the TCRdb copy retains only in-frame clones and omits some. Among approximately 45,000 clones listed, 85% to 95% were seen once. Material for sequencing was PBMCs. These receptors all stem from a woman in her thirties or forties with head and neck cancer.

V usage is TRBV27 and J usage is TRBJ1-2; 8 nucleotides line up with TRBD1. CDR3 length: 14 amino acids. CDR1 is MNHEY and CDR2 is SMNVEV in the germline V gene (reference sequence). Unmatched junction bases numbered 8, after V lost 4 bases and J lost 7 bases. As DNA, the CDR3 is TGTGCCAGCAGTTCATATCCCGGGACAGGTGGCTACACCTTC. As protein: CASSSYPGTGGYTF.

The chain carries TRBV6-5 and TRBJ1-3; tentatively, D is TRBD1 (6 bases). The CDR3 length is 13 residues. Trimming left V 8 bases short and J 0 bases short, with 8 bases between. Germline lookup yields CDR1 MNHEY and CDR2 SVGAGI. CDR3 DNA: TGTGCCAGCGGGACAAACTCTGGAAACACCATATATTTT. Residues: CASGTNSGNTIYF.

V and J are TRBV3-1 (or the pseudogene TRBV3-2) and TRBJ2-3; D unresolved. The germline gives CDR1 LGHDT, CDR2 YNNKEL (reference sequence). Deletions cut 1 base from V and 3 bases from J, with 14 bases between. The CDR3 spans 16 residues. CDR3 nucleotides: TGTGCCAGCAGCCAAGCCCCTAGTCCGCGGACAGATACGCAGTATTTT. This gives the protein CASSQAPSPRTDTQYF.

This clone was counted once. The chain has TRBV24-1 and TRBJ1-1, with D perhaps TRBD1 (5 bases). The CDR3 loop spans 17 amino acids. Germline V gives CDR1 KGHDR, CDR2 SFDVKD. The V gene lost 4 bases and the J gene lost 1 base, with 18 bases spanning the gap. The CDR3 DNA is TGTGCCACCAGTGAGGCAACTCTGACAGTCCCGAACACTGAAGCTTTCTTT. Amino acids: CATSEATLTVPNTEAFF.

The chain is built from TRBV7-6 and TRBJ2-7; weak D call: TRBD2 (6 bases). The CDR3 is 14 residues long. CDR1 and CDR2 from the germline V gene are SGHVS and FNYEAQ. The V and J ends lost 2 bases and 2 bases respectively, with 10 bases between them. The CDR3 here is CASSLLRTTYEQYF. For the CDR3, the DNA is TGTGCCAGCAGCTTACTCAGGACTACCTACGAGCAGTACTTC.

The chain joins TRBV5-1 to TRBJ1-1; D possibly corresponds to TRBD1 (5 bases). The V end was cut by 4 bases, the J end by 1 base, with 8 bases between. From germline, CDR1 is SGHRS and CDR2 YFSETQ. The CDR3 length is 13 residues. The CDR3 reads CASSTGQNTEAFF. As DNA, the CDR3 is TGCGCCAGCAGCACTGGACAGAACACTGAAGCTTTCTTT.

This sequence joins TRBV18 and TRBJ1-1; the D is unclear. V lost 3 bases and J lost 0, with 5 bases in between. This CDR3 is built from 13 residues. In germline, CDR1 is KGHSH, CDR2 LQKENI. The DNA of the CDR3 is TGTGCCAGCTCACCCGTAGTGAACACTGAAGCTTTCTTT. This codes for CASSPVVNTEAFF.

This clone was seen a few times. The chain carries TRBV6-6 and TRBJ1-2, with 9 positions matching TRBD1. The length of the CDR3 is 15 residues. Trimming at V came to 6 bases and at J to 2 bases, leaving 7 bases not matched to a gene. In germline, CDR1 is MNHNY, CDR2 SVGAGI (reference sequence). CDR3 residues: CASRSGTGLNYGYTF. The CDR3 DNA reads TGTGCCAGCAGATCCGGGACAGGGTTGAACTATGGCTACACCTTC.

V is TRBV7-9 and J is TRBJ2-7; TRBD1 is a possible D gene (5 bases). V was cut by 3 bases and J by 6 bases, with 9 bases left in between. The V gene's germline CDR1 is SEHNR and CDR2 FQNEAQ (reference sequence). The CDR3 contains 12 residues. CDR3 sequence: CASSLSGIEQYF. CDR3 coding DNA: TGTGCCAGCAGCTTGTCAGGGATCGAGCAGTACTTC.

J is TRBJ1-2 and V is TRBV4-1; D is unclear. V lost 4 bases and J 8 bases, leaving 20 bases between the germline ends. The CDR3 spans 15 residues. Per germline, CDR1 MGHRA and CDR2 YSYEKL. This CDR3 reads CASSLLLEAAGGYTF. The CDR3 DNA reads TGCGCCAGCAGCCTATTGCTCGAGGCCGCGGGGGGCTACACCTTC.

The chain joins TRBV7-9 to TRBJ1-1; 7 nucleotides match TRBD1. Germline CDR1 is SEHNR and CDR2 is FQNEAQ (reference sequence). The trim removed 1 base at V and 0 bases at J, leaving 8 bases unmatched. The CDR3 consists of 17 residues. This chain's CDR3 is CASSLVRGQNMNTEAFF. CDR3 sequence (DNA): TGTGCCAGCAGCTTAGTGAGGGGACAGAATATGAACACTGAAGCTTTCTTT.

The CDR3 region is CASSRDRPSYEQYF. CDR3 nucleotides: TGTGCCAGCTCGCGGGACAGGCCTTCCTACGAGCAGTACTTC. The V gene is TRBV18, the J gene TRBJ2-7, with 8 bases matching TRBD1. Looked up from germline, CDR1 is KGHSH and CDR2 is LQKENI. The CDR3 consists of 14 residues. Trimming at V came to 6 bases and at J to 1 base, leaving 5 bases not matched to a gene.

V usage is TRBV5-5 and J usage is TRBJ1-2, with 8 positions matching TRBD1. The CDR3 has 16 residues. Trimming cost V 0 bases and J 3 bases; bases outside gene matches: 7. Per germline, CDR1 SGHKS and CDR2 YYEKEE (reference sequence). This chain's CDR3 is CASSLAGGQEYYGYTF. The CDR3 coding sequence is TGTGCCAGCAGCTTGGCCGGGGGACAGGAGTACTATGGCTACACCTTC.

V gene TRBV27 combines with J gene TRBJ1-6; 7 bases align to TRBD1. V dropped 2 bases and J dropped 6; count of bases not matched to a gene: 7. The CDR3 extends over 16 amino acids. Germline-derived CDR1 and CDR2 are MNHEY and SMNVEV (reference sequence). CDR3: CASSLGRQGRNSPLHF. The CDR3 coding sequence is TGTGCCAGCAGTTTAGGGCGACAGGGTCGTAATTCACCCCTCCACTTT.

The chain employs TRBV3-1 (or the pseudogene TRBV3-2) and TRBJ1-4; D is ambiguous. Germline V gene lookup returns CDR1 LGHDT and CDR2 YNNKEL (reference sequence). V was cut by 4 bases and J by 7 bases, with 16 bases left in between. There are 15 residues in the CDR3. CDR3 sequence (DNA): TGTGCCAGCAGCCCCACACCCTCCCGCGGTGAAAAACTGTTTTTT. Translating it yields CASSPTPSRGEKLFF.

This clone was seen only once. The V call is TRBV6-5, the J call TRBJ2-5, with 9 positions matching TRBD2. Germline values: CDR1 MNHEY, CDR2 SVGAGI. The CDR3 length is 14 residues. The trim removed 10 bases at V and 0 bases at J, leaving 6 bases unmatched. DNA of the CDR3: TGTGCCATCTCGAGCGGGGGGAACCAAGAGACCCAGTACTTC. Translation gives CAISSGGNQETQYF.

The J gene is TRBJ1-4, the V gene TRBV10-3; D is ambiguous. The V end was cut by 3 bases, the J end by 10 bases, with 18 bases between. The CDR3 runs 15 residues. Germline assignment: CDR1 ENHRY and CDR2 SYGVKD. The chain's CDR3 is CAISDGFEERGKLFF. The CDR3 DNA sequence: TGTGCCATCAGTGATGGGTTCGAGGAGAGAGGAAAACTGTTTTTT.

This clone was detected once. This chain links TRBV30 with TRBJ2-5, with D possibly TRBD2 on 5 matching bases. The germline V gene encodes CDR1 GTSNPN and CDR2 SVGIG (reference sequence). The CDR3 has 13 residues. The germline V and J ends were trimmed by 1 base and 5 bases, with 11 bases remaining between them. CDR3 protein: CAWSGASRETQYF. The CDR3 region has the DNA TGTGCCTGGAGTGGCGCTAGCCGGGAGACCCAGTACTTC.

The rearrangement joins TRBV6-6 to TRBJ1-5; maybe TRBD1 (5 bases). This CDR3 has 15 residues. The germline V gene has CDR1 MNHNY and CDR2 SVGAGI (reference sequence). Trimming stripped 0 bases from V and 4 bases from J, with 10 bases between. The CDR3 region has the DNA TGTGCCAGCAGTTACTCGAGCAGGGATAATCAGCCCCAGCATTTT. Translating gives CASSYSSRDNQPQHF.

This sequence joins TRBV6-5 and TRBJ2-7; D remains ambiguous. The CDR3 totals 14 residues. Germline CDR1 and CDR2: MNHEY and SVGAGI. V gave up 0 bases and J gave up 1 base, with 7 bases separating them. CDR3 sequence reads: CASSYSTFSYEQYF. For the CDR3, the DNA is TGTGCCAGCAGTTACTCGACATTTTCCTACGAGCAGTACTTC.

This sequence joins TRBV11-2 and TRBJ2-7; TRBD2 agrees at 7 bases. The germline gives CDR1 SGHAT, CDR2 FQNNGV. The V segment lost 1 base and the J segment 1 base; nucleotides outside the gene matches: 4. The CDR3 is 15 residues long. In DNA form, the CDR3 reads TGTGCCAGCAGCTTAGTGGCCGGGGGGTCCTACGAGCAGTACTTC. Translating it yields CASSLVAGGSYEQYF.

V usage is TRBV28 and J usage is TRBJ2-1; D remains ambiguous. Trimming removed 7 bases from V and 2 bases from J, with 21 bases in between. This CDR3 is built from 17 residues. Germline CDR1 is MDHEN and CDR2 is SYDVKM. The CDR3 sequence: CASTTPRLISPYNEQFF. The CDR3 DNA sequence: TGTGCCAGCACCACCCCAAGGTTGATTAGCCCCTACAATGAGCAGTTCTTC.

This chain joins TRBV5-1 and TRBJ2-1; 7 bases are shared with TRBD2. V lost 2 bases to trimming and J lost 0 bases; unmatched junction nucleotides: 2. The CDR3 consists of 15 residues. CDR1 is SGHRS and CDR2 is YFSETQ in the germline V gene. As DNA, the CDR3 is TGCGCCAGCAGCTTTGGCGGGAGCTCCTACAATGAGCAGTTCTTC. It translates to CASSFGGSSYNEQFF. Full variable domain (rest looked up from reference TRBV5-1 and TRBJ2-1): KAGVTQTPRYLIKTRGQQVTLSCSPISGHRSVSWYQQTPGQGLQFLFEYFSETQRNKGNFPGRFSGRQFSNSRSEMNVSTLELGDSALYLCASSFGGSSYNEQFFGPGTRLTVL.

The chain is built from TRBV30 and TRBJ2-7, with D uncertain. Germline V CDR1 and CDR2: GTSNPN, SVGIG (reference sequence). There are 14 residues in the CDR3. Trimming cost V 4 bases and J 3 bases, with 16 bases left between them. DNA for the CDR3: TGTGCCTGGACCACAAAATCTGGCTACTACGAGCAGTACTTC. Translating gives CAWTTKSGYYEQYF. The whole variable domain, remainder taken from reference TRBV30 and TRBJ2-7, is SQTIHQWPATLVQPVGSPLSLECTVEGTSNPNLYWYRQAAGRGLQLLFYSVGIGQISSEVPQNLSASRPQDRQFILSSKKLLLSDSGFYLCAWTTKSGYYEQYFGPGTRLTVT.

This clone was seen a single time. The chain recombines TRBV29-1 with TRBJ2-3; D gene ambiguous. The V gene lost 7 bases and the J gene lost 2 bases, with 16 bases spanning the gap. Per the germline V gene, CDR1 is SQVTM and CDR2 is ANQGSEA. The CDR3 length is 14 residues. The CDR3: CSAYPQPNTDTQYF. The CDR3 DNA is TGCAGCGCATACCCCCAACCAAACACAGATACGCAGTATTTT.

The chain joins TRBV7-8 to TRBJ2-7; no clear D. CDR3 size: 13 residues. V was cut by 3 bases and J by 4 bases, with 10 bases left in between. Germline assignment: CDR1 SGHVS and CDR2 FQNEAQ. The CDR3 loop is CASSFDRRYEQYF. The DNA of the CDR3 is TGTGCCAGCAGCTTTGACCGTCGTTACGAGCAGTACTTC.

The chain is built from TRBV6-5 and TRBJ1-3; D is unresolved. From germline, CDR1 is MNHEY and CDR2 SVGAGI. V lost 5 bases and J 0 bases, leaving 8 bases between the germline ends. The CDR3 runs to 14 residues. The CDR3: CASSRQASGNTIYF. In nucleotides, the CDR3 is TGTGCCAGCAGTCGTCAGGCCTCTGGAAACACCATATATTTT.

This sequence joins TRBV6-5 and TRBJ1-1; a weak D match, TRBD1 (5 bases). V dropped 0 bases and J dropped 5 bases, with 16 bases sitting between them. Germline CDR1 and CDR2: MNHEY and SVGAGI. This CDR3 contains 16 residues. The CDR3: CASSYSRGHLRTEAFF. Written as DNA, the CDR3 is TGTGCCAGCAGTTACTCGAGGGGTCATCTCAGGACTGAAGCTTTCTTT.